The T cell receptor beta chain described here comes from a study of shared clonotypes between healthy human individuals (dated by TCRdb to between 2020 and 2021). At the level of the whole study: The cohort included three men and a couple of women between 18 and 49 years of age. Per donor, three plates each were used for CD4 naive and CD4 memory, two for CD8 naive, and one for CD8 memory. The study deeply sequenced blood TCR repertoires of about 5 healthy adults to estimate repertoire size and the extent of clonotype sharing between individuals. To increase sequencing depth and limit assay-specific biases, different laboratories used diverse techniques to prepare libraries and sequence TCR repertoires. Per donor, leukapheresis produced somewhere between about 0.94 and 9.5 billion PBMCs. Results the study describes overall, beyond this receptor: Pairwise subsampling indicated that sequencing depth was expected to affect the degree of clonotype sharing among donors. The genetic and exposure-history diversity represented was limited by the small number of donors. About 5% of naive CD4, 3.5% of naive CD8, approximately 2.2% of memory CD4, and 0.35% to 0.5% of memory CD8 clonotypes were shared across several donors. Larger estimated clonotype richness was generally found for naive subsets than for memory subsets. Higher generation probabilities were observed for clonotypes shared by all four sorted-subset donors than for non-shared clonotypes. Only blood was sampled, and tissue TCR repertoires likely differ from those in blood. Even with the large sequencing depth, rarefaction of the sorted-subset datasets indicated that sequencing was incomplete.

Using the deep immunoSEQ assay, TCR CDR3 regions were amplified from genomic DNA by multiplex PCR. Extracted genomic DNA from each cell subset was spread evenly across all wells of several immunoSEQ 96-well plates, with each plate serving as a replicate. Each replicate PCR for sorted subsets received around 0.2 ug genomic DNA, equal to about 30,000 T cell genomes. The purified libraries were quantified using a Qubit 3.0 fluorometer, sized with a Bioanalyzer 2100, and then quantified again using the KAPA Library Quantification kit. A separate single-read 150-cycle Illumina NextSeq 550 flow cell was used to sequence each immunoSEQ 96-well plate. Per the original workflow: Because the immunoSEQ output held only junctional sequences and lacked quality scores, the filtering could not match the filtering applied to full-length reads. To assign V/J genes and CDR3, sequences were annotated against IMGT germline references using PyIR, a Python wrapper for IgBLAST v1.9. Reads were removed for weak V/J assignments (E-value above 1e-6), missing CDR3, stop codons, out-of-frame junctions, or ambiguous translated residues. V3J clonotypes were defined as sequences sharing the same inferred V gene, J gene, and CDR3 amino acid sequence. Percentage overlap between repertoires was computed as shared unique clonotypes divided by the size of the smaller repertoire. Repertoire richness was assessed with RTK rarefaction, the Chao1 estimator, and Recon v2.1 estimates of unobserved clonotypes. Generation probabilities for all TCRbeta clonotypes obtained by the gDNA method from a few donors were computed using OLGA. The clones in this table, taken by TCRdb from immuneACCESS, are in-frame only. Not every clone is retained; where verified, under half of the shortfall comes from an unresolved V gene, and the cause of the rest is unknown. From that table come the V and J calls and clone size; the DNA was used to work out D and trimming. The sample table contains about 2,500,000 clones; only one count was recorded for 85% to 95% of them. The top ten hold over 0.12% of the sample.

The CDR3 holds 17 amino acids from the cysteine to the phenylalanine. CDR3 DNA is the only sequence kept; it has 51 bases, read in frame from the first base. V is pruned by 4 bases and J by 4 bases, leaving 8 bases of the junction without a gene match. CDR1 and CDR2 (MDHEN, SYDVKM) derive from the germline V gene. As for this clone: Its antigen is currently not known. Per-nucleotide qualities are absent, and no much larger clonotype sits a single base away.

Healthy HIV-negative adults with no recently reported acute infections or vaccinations were included as donors. Every donor was a Caucasian adult living in Nashville, Tennessee, USA. CD4+ T cells were enriched by magnetic negative selection; naive cells were then positively selected on CD45RA, and the negative fraction formed the memory subset. After blood collection by leukapheresis, PBMCs were isolated using Ficoll-Histopaque density gradient centrifugation and then cryopreserved in the vapor phase of liquid nitrogen. Purity and quantity of every magnetically sorted T cell population were checked by analytical flow cytometry. Genomic DNA was isolated from every sorted fraction and measured by UV absorbance on a Nanodrop 2000c.

The receptor's source is a man aged 18 to 30 in good health. This chain joins TRBV28 to TRBJ2-3, with 13 bases matching TRBD2. Sequenced input: naive CD4+ T cells sorted from blood. According to the study, the label for this sample's cell subset or site signals: CD45RA+ positively selected. The nucleotide sequence is TGTGCCAGCAGTTCGGCCGGACTAGCGGGGGCTGCAGATACGCAGTATTTT. It translates to CASSSAGLAGAADTQYF.